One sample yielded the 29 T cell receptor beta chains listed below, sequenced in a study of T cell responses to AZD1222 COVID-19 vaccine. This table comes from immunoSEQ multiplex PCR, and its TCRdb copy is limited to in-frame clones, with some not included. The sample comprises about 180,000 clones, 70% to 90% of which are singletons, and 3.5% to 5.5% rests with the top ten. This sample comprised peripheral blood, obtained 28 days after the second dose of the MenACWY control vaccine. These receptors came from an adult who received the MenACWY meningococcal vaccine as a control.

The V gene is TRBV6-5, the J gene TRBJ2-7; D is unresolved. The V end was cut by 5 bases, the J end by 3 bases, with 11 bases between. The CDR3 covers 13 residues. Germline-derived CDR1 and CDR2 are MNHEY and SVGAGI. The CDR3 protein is CASSPGRNYEQYF. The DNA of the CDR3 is TGTGCCAGCAGTCCCGGTCGGAACTACGAGCAGTACTTC.

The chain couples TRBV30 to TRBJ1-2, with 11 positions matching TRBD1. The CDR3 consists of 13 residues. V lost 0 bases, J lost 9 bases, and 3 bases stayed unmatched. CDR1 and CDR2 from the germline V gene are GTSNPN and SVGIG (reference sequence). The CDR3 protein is CAWSVGQGASYTF. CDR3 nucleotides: TGTGCCTGGAGTGTAGGACAGGGGGCGAGCTACACCTTC.

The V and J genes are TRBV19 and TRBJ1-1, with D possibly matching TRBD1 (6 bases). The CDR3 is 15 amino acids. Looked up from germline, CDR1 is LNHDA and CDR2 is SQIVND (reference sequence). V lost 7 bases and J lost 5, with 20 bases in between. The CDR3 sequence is CASTVAGRGGTEAFF. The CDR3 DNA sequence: TGTGCCAGTACCGTTGCGGGCAGGGGCGGAACTGAAGCTTTCTTT.

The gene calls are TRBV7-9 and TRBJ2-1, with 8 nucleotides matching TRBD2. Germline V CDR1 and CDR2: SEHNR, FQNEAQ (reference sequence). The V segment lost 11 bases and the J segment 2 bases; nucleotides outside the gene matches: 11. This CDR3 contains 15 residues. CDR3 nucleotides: TGTGCCGGAGCTGTTACTAGCGGCACCTACAATGAGCAGTTCTTC. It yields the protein CAGAVTSGTYNEQFF.

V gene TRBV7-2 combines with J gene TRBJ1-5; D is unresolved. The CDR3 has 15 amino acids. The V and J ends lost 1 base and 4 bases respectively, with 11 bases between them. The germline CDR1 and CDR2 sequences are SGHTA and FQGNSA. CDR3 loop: CASSLVLLPNQPQHF. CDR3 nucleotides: TGTGCCAGCAGCTTAGTCCTGCTGCCGAATCAGCCCCAGCATTTT.

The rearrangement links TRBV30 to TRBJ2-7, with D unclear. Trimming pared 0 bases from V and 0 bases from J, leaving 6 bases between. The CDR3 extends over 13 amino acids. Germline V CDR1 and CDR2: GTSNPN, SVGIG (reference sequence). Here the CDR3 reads CAWSVHSSYEQYF. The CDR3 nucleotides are TGTGCCTGGAGTGTACACAGCTCCTACGAGCAGTACTTC.

The CDR3 region is CASSPRTGHSSNQPQHF. The CDR3 bases are TGTGCCAGCAGTCCCCGGACGGGCCACTCTAGCAATCAGCCCCAGCATTTT. This sequence joins TRBV27 and TRBJ1-5; D gene uncertain. The CDR3 spans 17 residues. Germline CDR1 MNHEY, CDR2 SMNVEV (reference sequence). The V and J ends lost 5 bases and 0 bases respectively, with 17 bases between them.

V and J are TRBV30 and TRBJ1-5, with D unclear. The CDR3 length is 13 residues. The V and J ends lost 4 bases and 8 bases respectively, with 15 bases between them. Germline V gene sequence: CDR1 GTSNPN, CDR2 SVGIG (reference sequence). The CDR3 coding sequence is TGTGCCTGGACCCCTCGCATCTCGGAGCCCCAGCATTTT. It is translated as CAWTPRISEPQHF.

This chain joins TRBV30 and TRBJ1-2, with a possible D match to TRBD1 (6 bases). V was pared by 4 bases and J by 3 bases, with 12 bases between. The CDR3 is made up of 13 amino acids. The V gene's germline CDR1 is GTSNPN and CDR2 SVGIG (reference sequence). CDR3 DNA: TGTGCCTGGAATACAGGGATTGACTATGGCTACACCTTC. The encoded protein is CAWNTGIDYGYTF.

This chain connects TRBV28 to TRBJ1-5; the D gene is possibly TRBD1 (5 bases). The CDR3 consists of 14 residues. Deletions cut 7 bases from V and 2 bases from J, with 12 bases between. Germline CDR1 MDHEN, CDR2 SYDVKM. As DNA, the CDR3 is TGTGCCAGCAAATATATGGGGCGCAATCAGCCCCAGCATTTT. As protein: CASKYMGRNQPQHF.

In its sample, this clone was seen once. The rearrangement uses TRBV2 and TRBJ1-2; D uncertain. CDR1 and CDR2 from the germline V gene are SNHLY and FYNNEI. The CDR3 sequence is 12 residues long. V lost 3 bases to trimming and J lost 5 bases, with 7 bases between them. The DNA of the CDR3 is TGTGCCAGCAGTGAGGGGTCGTATGGCTACACCTTC. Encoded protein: CASSEGSYGYTF. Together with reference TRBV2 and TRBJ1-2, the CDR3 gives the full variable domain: EPEVTQTPSHQVTQMGQEVILRCVPISNHLYFYWYRQILGQKVEFLVSFYNNEISEKSEIFDDQFSVERPDGSNFTLKIRSTKLEDSAMYFCASSEGSYGYTFGSGTRLTVV.

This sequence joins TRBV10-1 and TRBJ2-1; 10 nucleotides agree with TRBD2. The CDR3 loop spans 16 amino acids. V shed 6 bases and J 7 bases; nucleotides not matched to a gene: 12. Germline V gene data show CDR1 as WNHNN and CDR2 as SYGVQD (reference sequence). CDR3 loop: CASRVLAGGAENEQFF. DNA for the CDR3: TGCGCCAGCAGAGTCTTAGCGGGAGGCGCCGAGAATGAGCAGTTCTTC.

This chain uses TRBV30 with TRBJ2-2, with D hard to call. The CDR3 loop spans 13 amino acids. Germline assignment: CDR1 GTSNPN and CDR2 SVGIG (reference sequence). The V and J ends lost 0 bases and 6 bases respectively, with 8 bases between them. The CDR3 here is CAWSVIAPGELFF. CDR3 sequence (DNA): TGTGCCTGGAGTGTCATAGCCCCCGGGGAGCTGTTTTTT.

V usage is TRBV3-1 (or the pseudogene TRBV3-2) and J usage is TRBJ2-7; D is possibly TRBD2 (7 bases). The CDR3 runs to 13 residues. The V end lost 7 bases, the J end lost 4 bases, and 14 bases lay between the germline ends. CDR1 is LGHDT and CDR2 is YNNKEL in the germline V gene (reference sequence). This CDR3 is CASTVRGGYEQYF. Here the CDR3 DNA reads TGTGCCAGCACAGTGAGGGGGGGGTACGAGCAGTACTTC.

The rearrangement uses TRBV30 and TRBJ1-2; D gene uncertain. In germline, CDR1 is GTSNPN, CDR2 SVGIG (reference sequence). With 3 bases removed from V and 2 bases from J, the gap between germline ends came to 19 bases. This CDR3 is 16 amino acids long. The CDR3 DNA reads TGTGCCTGGAGCAAGGTAGCGGGCCCAAGAAACTATGGCTACACCTTC. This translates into CAWSKVAGPRNYGYTF.

The CDR3 reads CSVLSGGVYNEQFF. The CDR3 DNA reads as TGCAGCGTTCTTTCAGGGGGAGTATACAATGAGCAGTTCTTC. V usage is TRBV29-1 and J usage is TRBJ2-1, with TRBD1 matching over 7 bases. Trimming took 5 bases from V and 4 from J; bases not matched to a gene: 8. The CDR3 extends over 14 amino acids. Germline V gives CDR1 SQVTM, CDR2 ANQGSEA.

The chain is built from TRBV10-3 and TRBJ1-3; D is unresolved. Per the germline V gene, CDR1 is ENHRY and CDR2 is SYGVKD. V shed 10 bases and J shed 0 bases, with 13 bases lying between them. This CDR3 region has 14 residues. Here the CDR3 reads CASALPSSGNTIYF. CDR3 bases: TGTGCCAGCGCCCTCCCTAGCTCTGGAAACACCATATATTTT.

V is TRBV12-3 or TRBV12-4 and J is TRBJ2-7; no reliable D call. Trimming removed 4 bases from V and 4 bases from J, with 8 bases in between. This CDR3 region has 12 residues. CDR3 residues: CASSSIWYEQYF. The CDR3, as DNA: TGTGCCAGCAGTTCGATCTGGTACGAGCAGTACTTC.

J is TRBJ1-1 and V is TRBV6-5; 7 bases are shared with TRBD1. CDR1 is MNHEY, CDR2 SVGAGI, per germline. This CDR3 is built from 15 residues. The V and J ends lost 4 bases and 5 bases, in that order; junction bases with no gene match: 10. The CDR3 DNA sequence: TGTGCCAGCAGTTTCCAACCAGGGGGTCTGACTGAAGCTTTCTTT. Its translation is CASSFQPGGLTEAFF.

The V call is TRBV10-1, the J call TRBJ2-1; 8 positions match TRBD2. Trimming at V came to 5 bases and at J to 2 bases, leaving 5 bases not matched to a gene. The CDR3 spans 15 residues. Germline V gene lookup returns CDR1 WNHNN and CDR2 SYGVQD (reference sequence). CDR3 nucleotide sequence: TGCGCCAGCAGTCCTGGGACTAGACCCTACAATGAGCAGTTCTTC. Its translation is CASSPGTRPYNEQFF.

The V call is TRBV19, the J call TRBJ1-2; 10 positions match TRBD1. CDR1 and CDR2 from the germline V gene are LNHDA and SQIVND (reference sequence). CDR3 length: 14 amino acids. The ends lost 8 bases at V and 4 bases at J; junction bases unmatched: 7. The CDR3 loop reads CASRLTGGTYGYTF. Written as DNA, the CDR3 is TGTGCCAGTCGCCTGACAGGGGGCACCTATGGCTACACCTTC. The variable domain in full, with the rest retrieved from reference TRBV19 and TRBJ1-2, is DGGITQSPKYLFRKEGQNVTLSCEQNLNHDAMYWYRQDPGQGLRLIYYSQIVNDFQKGDIAEGYSVSREKKESFPLTVTSAQKNPTAFYLCASRLTGGTYGYTFGSGTRLTVV.

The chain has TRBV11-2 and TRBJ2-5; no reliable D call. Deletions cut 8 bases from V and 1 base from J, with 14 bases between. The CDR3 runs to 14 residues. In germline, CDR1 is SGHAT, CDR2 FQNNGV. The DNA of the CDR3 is TGTGCCAGCCGCCCCCCAAGCAGCCAAGAGACCCAGTACTTC. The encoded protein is CASRPPSSQETQYF.

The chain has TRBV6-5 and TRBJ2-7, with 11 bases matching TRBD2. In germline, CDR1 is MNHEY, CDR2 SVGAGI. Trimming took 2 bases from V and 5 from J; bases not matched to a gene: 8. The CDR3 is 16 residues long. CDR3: CASSYRFLAGGHEQYF. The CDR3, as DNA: TGTGCCAGCAGTTACCGTTTCCTAGCGGGAGGCCACGAGCAGTACTTC.

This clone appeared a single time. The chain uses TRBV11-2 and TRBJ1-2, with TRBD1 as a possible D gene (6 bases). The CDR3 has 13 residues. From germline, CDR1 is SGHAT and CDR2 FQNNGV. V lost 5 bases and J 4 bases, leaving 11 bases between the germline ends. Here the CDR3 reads CASSHDRSYGYTF. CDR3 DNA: TGTGCCAGCAGCCACGACAGGAGCTATGGCTACACCTTC.

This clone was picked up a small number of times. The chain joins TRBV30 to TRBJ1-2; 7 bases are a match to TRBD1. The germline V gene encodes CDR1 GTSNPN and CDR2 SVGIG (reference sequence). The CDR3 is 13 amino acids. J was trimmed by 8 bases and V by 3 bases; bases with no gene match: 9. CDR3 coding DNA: TGTGCCTGGAGCTTATACAGGGGTGACGGCTACACCTTC. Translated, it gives CAWSLYRGDGYTF. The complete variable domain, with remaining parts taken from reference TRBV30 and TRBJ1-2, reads SQTIHQWPATLVQPVGSPLSLECTVEGTSNPNLYWYRQAAGRGLQLLFYSVGIGQISSEVPQNLSASRPQDRQFILSSKKLLLSDSGFYLCAWSLYRGDGYTFGSGTRLTVV.

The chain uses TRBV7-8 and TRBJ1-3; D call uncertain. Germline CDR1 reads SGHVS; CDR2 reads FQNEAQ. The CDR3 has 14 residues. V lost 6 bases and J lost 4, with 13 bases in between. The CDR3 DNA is TGTGCCAGCAGGTTGAACGATATCGGAAACACCATATATTTT. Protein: CASRLNDIGNTIYF. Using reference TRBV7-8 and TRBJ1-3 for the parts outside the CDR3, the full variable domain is GAGVSQSPRYKVAKRGQDVALRCDPISGHVSLFWYQQALGQGPEFLTYFQNEAQLDKSGLPSDRFFAERPEGSVSTLKIQRTQQEDSAVYLCASRLNDIGNTIYFGEGSWLTVV.

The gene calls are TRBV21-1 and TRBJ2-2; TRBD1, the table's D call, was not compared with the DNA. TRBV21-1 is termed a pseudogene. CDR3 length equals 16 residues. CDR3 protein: CASSKSGQGDTGELFF. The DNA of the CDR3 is TGTGCCAGCAGCAAATCGGGACAGGGGGACACCGGGGAGCTGTTTTTT.

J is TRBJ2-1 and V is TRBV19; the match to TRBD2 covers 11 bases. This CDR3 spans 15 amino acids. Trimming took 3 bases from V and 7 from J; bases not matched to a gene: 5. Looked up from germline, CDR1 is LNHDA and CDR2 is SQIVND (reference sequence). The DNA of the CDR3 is TGTGCCAGTAGTATGAGGACTAGCGGGCTGAATGAGCAGTTCTTC. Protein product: CASSMRTSGLNEQFF.

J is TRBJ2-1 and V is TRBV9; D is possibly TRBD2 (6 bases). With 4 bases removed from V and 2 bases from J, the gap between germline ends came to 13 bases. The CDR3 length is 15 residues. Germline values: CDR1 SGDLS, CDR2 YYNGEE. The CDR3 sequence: CASSQEGGPYNEQFF. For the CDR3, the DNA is TGTGCCAGCAGCCAGGAGGGTGGACCCTACAATGAGCAGTTCTTC.